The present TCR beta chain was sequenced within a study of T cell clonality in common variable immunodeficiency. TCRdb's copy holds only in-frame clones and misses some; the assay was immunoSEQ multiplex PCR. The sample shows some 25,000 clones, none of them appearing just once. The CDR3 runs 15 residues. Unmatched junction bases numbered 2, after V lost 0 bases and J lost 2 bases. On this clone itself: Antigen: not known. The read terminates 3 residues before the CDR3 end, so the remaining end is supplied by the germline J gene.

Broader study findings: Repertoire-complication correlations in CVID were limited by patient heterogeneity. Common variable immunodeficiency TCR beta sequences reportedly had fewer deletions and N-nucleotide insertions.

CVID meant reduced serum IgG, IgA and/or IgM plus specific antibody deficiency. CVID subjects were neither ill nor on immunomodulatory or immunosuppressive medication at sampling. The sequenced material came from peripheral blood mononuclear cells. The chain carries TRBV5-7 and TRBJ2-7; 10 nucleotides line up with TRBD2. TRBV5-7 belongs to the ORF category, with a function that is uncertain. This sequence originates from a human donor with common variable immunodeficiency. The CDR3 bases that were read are TGTGCCAGCAGCTTGGGCGGACTAGCGGCCTACGAG. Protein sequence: CASSLGGLAAYE. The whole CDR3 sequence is CASSLGGLAAYEQYF.